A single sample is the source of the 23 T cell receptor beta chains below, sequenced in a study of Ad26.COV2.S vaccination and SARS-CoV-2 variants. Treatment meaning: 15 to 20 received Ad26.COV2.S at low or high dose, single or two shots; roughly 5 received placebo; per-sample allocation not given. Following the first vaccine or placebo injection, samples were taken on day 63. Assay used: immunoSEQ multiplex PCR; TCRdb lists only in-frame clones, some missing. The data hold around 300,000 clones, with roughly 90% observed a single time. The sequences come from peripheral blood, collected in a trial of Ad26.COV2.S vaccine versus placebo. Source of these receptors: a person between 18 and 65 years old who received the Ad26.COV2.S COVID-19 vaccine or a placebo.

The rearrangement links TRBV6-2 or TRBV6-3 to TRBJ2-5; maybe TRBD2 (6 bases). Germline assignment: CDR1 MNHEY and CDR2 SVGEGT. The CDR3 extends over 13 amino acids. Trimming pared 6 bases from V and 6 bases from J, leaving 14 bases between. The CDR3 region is CASSRDGGKTQYF. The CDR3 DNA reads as TGTGCCAGCAGCCGGGACGGGGGAAAGACCCAGTACTTC.

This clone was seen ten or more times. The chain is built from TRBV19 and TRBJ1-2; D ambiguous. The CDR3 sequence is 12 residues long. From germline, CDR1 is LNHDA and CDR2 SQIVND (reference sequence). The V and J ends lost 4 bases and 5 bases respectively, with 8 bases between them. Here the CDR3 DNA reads TGTGCCAGTAGTAGAGGGCCGTATGGCTACACCTTC. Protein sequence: CASSRGPYGYTF.

As DNA, the CDR3 is TGTGCCAGCAGTCGGACGGAAAATTCACCCCTCCACTTT. This gives the protein CASSRTENSPLHF. The V gene is TRBV6-5, the J gene TRBJ1-6; no clear D. The CDR3 totals 13 residues. The germline gives CDR1 MNHEY, CDR2 SVGAGI. Trimming shortened V by 5 bases and J by 7 bases, and 9 bases separated the two germline ends.

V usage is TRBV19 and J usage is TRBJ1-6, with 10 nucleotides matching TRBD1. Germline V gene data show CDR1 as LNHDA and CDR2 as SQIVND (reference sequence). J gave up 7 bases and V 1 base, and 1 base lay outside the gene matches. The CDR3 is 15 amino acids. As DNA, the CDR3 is TGTGCCAGTAGTATAGGGACAGGGGGAAATTCACCCCTCCACTTT. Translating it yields CASSIGTGGNSPLHF.

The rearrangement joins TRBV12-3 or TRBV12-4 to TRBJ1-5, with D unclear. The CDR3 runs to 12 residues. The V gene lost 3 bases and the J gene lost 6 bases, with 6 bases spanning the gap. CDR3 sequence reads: CASSLEGQPQHF. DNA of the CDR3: TGTGCCAGCAGTTTGGAGGGTCAGCCCCAGCATTTT.

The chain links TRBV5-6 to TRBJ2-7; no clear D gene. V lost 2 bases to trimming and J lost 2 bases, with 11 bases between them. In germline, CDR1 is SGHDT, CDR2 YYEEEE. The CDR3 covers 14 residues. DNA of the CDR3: TGTGCCAGCAGCTTCTTGCGAAAGACCTACGAGCAGTACTTC. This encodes CASSFLRKTYEQYF.

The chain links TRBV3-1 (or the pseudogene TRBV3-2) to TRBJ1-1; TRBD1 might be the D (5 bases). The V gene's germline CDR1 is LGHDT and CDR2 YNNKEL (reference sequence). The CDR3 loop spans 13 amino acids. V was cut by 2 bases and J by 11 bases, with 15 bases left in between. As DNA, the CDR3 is TGTGCCAGCAGCCAACCGCCAACAGGAGGGGCTTTCTTT. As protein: CASSQPPTGGAFF.

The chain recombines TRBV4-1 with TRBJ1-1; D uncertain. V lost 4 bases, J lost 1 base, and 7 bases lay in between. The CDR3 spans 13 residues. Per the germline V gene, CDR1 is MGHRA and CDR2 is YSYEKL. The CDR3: CASSLAPNTEAFF. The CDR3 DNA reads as TGCGCCAGCAGCCTCGCCCCGAACACTGAAGCTTTCTTT.

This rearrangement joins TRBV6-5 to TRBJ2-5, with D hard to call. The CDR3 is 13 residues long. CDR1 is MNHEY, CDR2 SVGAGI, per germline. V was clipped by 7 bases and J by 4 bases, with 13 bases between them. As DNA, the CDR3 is TGTGCCAGCAATCTTAAGAGGAGAGAGACCCAGTACTTC. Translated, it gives CASNLKRRETQYF.

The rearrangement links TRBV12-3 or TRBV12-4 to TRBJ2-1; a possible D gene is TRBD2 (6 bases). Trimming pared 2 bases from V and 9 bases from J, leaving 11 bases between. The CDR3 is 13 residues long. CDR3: CASSLFIAAEQFF. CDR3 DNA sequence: TGTGCCAGCAGTTTATTTATAGCGGCTGAGCAGTTCTTC.

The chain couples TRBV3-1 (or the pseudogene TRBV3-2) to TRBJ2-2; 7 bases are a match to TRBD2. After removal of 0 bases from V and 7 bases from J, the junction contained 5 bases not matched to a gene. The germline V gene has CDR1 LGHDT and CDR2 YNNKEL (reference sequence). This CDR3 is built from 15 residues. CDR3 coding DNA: TGTGCCAGCAGCCAAGAGGCGGGAGTATTCGGGGAGCTGTTTTTT. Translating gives CASSQEAGVFGELFF.

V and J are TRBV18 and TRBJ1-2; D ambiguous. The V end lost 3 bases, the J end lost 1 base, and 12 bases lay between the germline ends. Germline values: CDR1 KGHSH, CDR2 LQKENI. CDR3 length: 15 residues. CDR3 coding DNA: TGTGCCAGCTCACCCACAGCACTGTTTAACTATGGCTACACCTTC. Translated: CASSPTALFNYGYTF.

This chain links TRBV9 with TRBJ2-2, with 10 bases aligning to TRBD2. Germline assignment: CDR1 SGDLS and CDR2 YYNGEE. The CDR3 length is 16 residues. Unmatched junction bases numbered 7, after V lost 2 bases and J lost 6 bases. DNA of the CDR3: TGTGCCAGCAGCGTGGCTAGCGGGAGTACGGCCGGGGAGCTGTTTTTT. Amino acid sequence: CASSVASGSTAGELFF.

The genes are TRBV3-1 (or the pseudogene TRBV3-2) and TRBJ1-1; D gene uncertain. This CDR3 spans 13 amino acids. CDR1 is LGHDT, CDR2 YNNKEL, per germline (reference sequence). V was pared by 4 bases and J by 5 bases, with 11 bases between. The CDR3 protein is CASSPPGRTEAFF. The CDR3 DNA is TGTGCCAGCAGCCCCCCAGGCCGGACTGAAGCTTTCTTT.

DNA for the CDR3: TGTGCCAGCAGTGAGACTAGCCAAGAGACCCAGTACTTC. It codes for CASSETSQETQYF. V is TRBV4-2 and J is TRBJ2-5, with a tentative D call TRBD2 (6 bases). There are 13 residues in the CDR3. Trimming shortened V by 6 bases and J by 1 base, and 9 bases separated the two germline ends. Germline-derived CDR1 and CDR2 are LGHNA and YNFKEQ.

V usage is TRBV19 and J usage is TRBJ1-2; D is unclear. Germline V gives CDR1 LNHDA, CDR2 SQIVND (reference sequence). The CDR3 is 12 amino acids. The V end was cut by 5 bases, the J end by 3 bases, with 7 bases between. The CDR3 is CASSETDYGYTF. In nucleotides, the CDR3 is TGTGCCAGTAGTGAGACGGACTATGGCTACACCTTC. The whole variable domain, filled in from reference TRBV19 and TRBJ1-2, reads DGGITQSPKYLFRKEGQNVTLSCEQNLNHDAMYWYRQDPGQGLRLIYYSQIVNDFQKGDIAEGYSVSREKKESFPLTVTSAQKNPTAFYLCASSETDYGYTFGSGTRLTVV.

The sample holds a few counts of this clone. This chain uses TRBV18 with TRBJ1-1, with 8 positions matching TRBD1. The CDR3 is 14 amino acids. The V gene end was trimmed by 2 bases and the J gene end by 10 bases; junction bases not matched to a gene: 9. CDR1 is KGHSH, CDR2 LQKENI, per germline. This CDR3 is CASSPGTGGDGAFF. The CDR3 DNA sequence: TGTGCCAGCTCACCAGGGACAGGCGGAGACGGAGCTTTCTTT.

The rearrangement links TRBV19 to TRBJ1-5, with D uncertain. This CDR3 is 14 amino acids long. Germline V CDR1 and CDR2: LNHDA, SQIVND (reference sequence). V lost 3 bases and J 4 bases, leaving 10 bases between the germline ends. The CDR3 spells CASSIWALNQPQHF. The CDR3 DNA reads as TGTGCCAGTAGTATCTGGGCCCTAAATCAGCCCCAGCATTTT. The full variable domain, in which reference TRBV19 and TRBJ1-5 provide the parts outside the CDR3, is DGGITQSPKYLFRKEGQNVTLSCEQNLNHDAMYWYRQDPGQGLRLIYYSQIVNDFQKGDIAEGYSVSREKKESFPLTVTSAQKNPTAFYLCASSIWALNQPQHFGDGTRLSIL.

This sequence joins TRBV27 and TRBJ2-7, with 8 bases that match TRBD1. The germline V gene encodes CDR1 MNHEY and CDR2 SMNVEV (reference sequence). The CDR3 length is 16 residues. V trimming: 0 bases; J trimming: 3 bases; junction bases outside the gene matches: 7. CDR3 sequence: CASSLSGTGVYYEQYF. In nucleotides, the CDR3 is TGTGCCAGCAGTTTATCGGGGACAGGAGTCTACTACGAGCAGTACTTC.

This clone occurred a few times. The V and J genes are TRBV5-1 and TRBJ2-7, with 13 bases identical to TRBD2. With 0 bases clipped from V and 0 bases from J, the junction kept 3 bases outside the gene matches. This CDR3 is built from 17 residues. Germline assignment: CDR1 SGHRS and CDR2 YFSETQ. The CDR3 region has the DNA TGCGCCAGCAGCTTGGTTACTAGCGGGGGGGTCTCCTACGAGCAGTACTTC. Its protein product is CASSLVTSGGVSYEQYF.

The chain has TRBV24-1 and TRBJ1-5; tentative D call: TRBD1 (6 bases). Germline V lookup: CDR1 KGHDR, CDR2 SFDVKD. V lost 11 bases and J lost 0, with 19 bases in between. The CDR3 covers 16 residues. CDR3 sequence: CANGATQGNSNQPQHF. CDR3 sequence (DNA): TGTGCCAACGGAGCAACCCAGGGGAATAGCAATCAGCCCCAGCATTTT.

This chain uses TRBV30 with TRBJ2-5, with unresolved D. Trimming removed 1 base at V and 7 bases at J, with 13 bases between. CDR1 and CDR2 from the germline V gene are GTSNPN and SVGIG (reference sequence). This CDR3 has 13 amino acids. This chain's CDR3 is CAWSEGLVGTQYF. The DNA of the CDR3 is TGTGCCTGGAGTGAAGGGCTAGTGGGGACCCAGTACTTC.

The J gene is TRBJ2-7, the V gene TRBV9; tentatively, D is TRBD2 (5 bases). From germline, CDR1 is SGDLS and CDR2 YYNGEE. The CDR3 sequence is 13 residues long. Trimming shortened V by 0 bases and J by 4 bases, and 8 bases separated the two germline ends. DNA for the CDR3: TGTGCCAGCAGCGTAGTTTCGGGGTACGAGCAGTACTTC. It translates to CASSVVSGYEQYF. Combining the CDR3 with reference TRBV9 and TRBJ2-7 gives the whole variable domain DSGVTQTPKHLITATGQRVTLRCSPRSGDLSVYWYQQSLDQGLQFLIQYYNGEERAKGNILERFSAQQFPDLHSELNLSSLELGDSALYFCASSVVSGYEQYFGPGTRLTVT.